The present TCR beta chain was sequenced within a study of cytomegalovirus exposure and HLA in healthy donors. The germline V gene encodes CDR1 SGHVS and CDR2 FQNEAQ. This CDR3 contains 14 residues. Unmatched junction bases numbered 5, after V lost 7 bases and J lost 4 bases. Both 60 Vbeta primers and 13 Jbeta primers went into the PCR. TCRdb's copy holds only in-frame clones and misses some; the assay was immunoSEQ multiplex PCR. Among around 140,000 clones listed, 61% were seen once. Sequences were obtained from PBMCs. J is TRBJ2-1 and V is TRBV7-8; 9 bases are a match to TRBD1. This clonotype originated in a male donor in good health and CMV-seronegative. The DNA of the CDR3 is TGTGCCAGCAACGGACAGGGGCTATACAATGAGCAGTTCTTC. This gives the protein CASNGQGLYNEQFF.